The clone carrying this T cell receptor (beta chain) has a handful of counts. Its antigen is unknown. This CDR3 comprises 14 residues. Germline CDR1 and CDR2: SGHNT and YYREEE (reference sequence). Trimming pared 4 bases from V and 2 bases from J, leaving 13 bases between. These data come from a study of identifying expanded T cells in peripheral blood. Some clones are missing from TCRdb's copy, which holds only in-frame ones; the method was immunoSEQ multiplex PCR. The sample records tens of thousands of clones, roughly 84% being singletons. General observations from the study: Across healthy donors, higher total template counts meant significantly greater roughly 2-week count variance.

The chain couples TRBV5-4 to TRBJ2-7; D possibly corresponds to TRBD1 (6 bases). The sequenced sample was blood. The clonotype comes from a person aged 18 to 75 in good health. In nucleotides, the CDR3 is TGTGCCAGCAGCCTGGACAGCTATACCTACGAGCAGTACTTC. Amino acids: CASSLDSYTYEQYF.